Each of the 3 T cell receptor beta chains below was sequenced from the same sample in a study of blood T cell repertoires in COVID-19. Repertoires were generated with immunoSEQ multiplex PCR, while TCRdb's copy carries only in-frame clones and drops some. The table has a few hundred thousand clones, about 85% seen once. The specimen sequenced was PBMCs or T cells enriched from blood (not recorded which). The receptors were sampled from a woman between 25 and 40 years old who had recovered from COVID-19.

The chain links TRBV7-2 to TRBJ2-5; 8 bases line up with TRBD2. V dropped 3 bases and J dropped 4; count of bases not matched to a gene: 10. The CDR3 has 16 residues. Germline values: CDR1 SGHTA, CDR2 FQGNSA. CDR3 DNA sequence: TGTGCCAGCAGCTTCTCTAGCGGGCCTCCATCAGAGACCCAGTACTTC. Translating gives CASSFSSGPPSETQYF.

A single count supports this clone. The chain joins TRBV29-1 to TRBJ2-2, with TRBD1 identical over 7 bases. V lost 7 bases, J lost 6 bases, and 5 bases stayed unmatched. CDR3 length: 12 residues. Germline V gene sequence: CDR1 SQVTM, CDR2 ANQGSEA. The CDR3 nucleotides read TGCAGCGCAAGACAGGGCCCCGGGGAGCTGTTTTTT. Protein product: CSARQGPGELFF.

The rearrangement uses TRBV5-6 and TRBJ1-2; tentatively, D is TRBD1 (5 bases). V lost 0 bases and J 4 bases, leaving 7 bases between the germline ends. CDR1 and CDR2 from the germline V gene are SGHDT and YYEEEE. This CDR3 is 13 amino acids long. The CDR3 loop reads CASSLGGTYGYTF. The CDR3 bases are TGTGCCAGCAGCTTGGGCGGGACCTATGGCTACACCTTC.